These 6 T cell receptor beta chains originate from one sample sequenced in a study of cytomegalovirus exposure and HLA in healthy donors. The PCR had 60 Vbeta and 13 Jbeta primers. Sequencing was performed with immunoSEQ multiplex PCR; in TCRdb, only in-frame clones are kept and a portion is missing. The profile shows approximately 120,000 clones, around 81% of them singletons. The sequencing sample was made of PBMCs. The receptors stem from a woman in her thirties in good health and CMV-seronegative.

This sequence joins TRBV13 and TRBJ2-1; D might be TRBD1 (5 bases). Germline V gene data show CDR1 as PRHDT and CDR2 as FYEKMQ (reference sequence). The CDR3 contains 12 residues. V gave up 5 bases and J gave up 9 bases, with 11 bases separating them. This CDR3 reads CASSPRTFEQFF. The CDR3 DNA follows: TGTGCCAGCAGCCCCCGGACATTTGAGCAGTTCTTC.

This clone was seen a handful of times. The genes are TRBV7-2 and TRBJ1-4, with D uncertain. The CDR3 extends over 12 amino acids. Deletions cut 7 bases from V and 8 bases from J, with 11 bases between. From germline, CDR1 is SGHTA and CDR2 FQGNSA. Here the CDR3 DNA reads TGTGCCAGCACCGGACCGGGGGAAAAACTGTTTTTT. It translates to CASTGPGEKLFF.

In its sample, this clone was seen a few times. The rearrangement uses TRBV30 and TRBJ1-3; TRBD1 is a possible D gene (5 bases). The CDR3 covers 15 residues. V lost 1 base and J lost 0, with 10 bases in between. Germline CDR1 and CDR2: GTSNPN and SVGIG (reference sequence). Here the CDR3 reads CAWSGDRASGNTIYF. CDR3 in DNA: TGTGCCTGGAGTGGAGACAGAGCCTCTGGAAACACCATATATTTT.

The chain links TRBV5-6 to TRBJ2-7; TRBD1 agrees at 9 bases. CDR3 length: 14 amino acids. V was pared by 6 bases and J by 4 bases, with 8 bases of the junction left unmatched. The germline CDR1 and CDR2 sequences are SGHDT and YYEEEE. The CDR3 region has the DNA TGTGCCAGCAAATCCGGGACAGGGTTATACGAGCAGTACTTC. This sequence encodes CASKSGTGLYEQYF.

The V gene is TRBV27, the J gene TRBJ2-2, with a tentative D call TRBD1 (6 bases). Trimming shortened V by 11 bases and J by 6 bases, and 16 bases separated the two germline ends. The germline CDR1 and CDR2 sequences are MNHEY and SMNVEV (reference sequence). CDR3 length: 13 residues. The CDR3 loop is CAGRTGYAGELFF. As DNA, the CDR3 is TGTGCCGGGAGAACAGGGTACGCCGGGGAGCTGTTTTTT.

This chain connects TRBV6-5 to TRBJ1-1, with TRBD1 as a possible D gene (5 bases). V was cut by 6 bases and J by 1 base, with 12 bases left in between. The CDR3 has 14 amino acids. Germline lookup yields CDR1 MNHEY and CDR2 SVGAGI. The CDR3 protein is CASSDPGRNTEAFF. DNA of the CDR3: TGTGCCAGCAGCGACCCAGGGCGGAACACTGAAGCTTTCTTT.